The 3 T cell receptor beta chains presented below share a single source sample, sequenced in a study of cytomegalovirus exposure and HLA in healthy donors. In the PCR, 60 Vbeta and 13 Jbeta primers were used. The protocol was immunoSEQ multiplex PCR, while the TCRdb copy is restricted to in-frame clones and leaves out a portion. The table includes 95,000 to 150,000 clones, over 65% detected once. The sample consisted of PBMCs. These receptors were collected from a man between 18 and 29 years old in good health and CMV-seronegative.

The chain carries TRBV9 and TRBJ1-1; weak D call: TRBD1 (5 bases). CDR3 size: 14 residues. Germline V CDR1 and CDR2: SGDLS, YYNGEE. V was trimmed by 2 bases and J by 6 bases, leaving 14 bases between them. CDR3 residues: CASSVDGQRAEAFF. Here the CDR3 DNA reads TGTGCCAGCAGCGTGGACGGACAAAGAGCTGAAGCTTTCTTT.

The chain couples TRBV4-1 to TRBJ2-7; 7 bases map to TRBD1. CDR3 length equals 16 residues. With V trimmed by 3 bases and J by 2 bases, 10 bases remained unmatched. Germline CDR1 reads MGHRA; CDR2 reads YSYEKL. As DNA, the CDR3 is TGCGCCAGCAGCCATCACCCGGGACAGCTTCCCTACGAGCAGTACTTC. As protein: CASSHHPGQLPYEQYF.

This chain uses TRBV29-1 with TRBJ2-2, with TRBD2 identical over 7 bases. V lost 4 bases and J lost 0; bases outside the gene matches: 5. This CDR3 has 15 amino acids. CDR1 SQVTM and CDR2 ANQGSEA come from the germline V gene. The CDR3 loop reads CSVGRGLANTGELFF. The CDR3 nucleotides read TGCAGCGTTGGGAGAGGACTAGCGAACACCGGGGAGCTGTTTTTT.